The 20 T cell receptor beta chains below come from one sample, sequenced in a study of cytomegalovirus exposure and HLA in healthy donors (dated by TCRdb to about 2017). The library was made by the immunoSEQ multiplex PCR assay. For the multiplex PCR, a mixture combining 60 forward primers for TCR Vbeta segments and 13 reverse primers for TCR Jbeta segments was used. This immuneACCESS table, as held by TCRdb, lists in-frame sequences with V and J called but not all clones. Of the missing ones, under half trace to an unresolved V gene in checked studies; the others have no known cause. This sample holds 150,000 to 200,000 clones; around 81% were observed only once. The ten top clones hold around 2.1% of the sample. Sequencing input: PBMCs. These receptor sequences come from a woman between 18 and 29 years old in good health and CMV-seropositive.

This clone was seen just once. The CDR3 reads CASSVPGQGSYEQYF. Here the CDR3 DNA reads TGTGCCAGCAGCGTACCGGGACAGGGCTCCTACGAGCAGTACTTC. The chain links TRBV5-6 to TRBJ2-7, with TRBD1 matching over 9 bases. V lost 4 bases and J lost 0; bases outside the gene matches: 5. Germline V gene data show CDR1 as SGHDT and CDR2 as YYEEEE. There are 15 residues in the CDR3.

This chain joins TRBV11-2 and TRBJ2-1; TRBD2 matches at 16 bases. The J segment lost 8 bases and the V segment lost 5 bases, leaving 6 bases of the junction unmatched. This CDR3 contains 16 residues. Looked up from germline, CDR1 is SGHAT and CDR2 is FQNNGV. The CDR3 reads CASSVGLAGGLHEQFF. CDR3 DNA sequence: TGTGCCAGCAGCGTGGGACTAGCGGGGGGGCTGCATGAGCAGTTCTTC.

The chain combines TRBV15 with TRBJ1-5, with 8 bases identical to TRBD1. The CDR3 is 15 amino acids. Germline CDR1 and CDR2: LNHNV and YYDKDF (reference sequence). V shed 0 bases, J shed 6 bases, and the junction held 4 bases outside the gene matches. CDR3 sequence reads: CATSRDQGASQPQHF. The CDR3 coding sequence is TGTGCCACCAGCAGAGATCAGGGGGCAAGTCAGCCCCAGCATTTT.

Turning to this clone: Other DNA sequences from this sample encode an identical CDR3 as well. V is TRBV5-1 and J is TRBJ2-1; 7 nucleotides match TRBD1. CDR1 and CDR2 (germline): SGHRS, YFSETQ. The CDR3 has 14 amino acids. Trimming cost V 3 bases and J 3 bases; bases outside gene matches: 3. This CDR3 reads CASSYRDSYNEQFF. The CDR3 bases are TGCGCCAGCAGCTACCGGGACAGCTACAATGAGCAGTTCTTC.

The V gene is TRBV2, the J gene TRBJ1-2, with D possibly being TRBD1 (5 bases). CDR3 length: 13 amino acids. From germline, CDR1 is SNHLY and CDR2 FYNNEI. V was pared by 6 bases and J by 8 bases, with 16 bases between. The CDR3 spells CASSFQGLEGYTF. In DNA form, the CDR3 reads TGTGCCAGCAGCTTCCAGGGACTTGAGGGCTACACCTTC.

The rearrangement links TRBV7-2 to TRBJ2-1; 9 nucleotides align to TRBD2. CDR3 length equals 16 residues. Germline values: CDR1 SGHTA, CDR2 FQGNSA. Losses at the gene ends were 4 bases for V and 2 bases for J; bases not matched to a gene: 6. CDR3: CASSSGSGGTYNEQFF. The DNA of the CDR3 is TGTGCCAGCAGCTCTGGGAGCGGGGGGACCTACAATGAGCAGTTCTTC. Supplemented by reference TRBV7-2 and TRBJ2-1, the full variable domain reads GAGVSQSPSNKVTEKGKDVELRCDPISGHTALYWYRQSLGQGLEFLIYFQGNSAPDKSGLPSDRFSAERTGGSVSTLTIQRTQQEDSAVYLCASSSGSGGTYNEQFFGPGTRLTVL.

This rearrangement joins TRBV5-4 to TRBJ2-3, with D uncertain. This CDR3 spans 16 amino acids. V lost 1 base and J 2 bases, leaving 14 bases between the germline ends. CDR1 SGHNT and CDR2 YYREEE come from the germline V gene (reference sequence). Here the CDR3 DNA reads TGTGCCAGCAGCTTGCCCCCCCCAGGAACCACAGATACGCAGTATTTT. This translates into CASSLPPPGTTDTQYF.

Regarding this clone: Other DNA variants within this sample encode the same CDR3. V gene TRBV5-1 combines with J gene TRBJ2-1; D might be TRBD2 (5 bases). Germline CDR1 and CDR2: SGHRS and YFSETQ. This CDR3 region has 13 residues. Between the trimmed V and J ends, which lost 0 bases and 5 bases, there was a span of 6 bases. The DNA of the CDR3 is TGCGCCAGCAGCTTGGCCGGGAACAATGAGCAGTTCTTC. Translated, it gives CASSLAGNNEQFF.

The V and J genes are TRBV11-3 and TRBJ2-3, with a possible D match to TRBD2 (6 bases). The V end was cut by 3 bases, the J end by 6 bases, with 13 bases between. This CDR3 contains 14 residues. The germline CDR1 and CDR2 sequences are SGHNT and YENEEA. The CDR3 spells CASSLGLQVDTQYF. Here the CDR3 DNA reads TGTGCCAGCAGCTTGGGACTCCAGGTGGATACGCAGTATTTT.

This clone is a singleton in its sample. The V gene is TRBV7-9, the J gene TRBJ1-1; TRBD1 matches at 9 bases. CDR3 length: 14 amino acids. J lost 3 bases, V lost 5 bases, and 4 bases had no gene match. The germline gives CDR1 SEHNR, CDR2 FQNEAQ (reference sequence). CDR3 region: CASSAQGAYTEAFF. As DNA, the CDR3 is TGTGCCAGCAGCGCACAGGGGGCTTACACTGAAGCTTTCTTT.

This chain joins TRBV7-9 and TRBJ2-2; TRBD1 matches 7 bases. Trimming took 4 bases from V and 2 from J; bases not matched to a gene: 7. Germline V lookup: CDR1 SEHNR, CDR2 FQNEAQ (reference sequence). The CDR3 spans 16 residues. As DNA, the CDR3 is TGTGCCAGCAGCTACCGAGGACAGGTCAACACCGGGGAGCTGTTTTTT. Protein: CASSYRGQVNTGELFF.

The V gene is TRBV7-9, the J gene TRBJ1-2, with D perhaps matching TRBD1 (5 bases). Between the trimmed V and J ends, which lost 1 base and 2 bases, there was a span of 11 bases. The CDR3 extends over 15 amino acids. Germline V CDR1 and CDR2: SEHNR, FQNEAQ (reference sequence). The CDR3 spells CASSLEVGGNYGYTF. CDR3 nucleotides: TGTGCCAGCAGCTTAGAGGTGGGGGGAAACTATGGCTACACCTTC.

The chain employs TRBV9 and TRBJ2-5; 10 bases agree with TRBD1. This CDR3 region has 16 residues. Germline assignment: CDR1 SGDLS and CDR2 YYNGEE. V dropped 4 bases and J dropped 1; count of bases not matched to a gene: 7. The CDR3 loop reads CASSPPGQGIQETQYF. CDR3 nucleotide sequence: TGTGCCAGCAGCCCGCCGGGACAGGGGATCCAAGAGACCCAGTACTTC. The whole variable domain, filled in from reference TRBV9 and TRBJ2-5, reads DSGVTQTPKHLITATGQRVTLRCSPRSGDLSVYWYQQSLDQGLQFLIQYYNGEERAKGNILERFSAQQFPDLHSELNLSSLELGDSALYFCASSPPGQGIQETQYFGPGTRLLVL.

CDR3 DNA: TGTGCCAGCAGTCCCGCGGGAGGAAACATTCAGTACTTC. Protein product: CASSPAGGNIQYF. This chain joins TRBV25-1 and TRBJ2-4; 8 nucleotides line up with TRBD2. The J segment lost 6 bases and the V segment lost 5 bases, leaving 3 bases of the junction unmatched. There are 13 residues in the CDR3. The germline gives CDR1 MGHDK, CDR2 SYGVNS.

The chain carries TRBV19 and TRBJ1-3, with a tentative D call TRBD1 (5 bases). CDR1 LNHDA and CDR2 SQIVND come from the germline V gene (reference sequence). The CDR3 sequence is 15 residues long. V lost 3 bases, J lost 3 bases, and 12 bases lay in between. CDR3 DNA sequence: TGTGCCAGTAGTATTGAGGGGACTGTTGGAAACACCATATATTTT. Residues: CASSIEGTVGNTIYF.

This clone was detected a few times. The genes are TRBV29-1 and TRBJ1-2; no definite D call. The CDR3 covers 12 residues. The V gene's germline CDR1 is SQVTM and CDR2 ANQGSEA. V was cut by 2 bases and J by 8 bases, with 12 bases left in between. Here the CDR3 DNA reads TGCAGCGTTGAACCGAGGAGGGCCGGCTACACCTTC. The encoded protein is CSVEPRRAGYTF.

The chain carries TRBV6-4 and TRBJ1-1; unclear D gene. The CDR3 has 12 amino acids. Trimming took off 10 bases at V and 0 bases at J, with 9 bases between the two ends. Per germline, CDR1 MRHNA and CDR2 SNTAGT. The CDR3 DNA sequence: TGTGCCACCAATAACATGAACACTGAAGCTTTCTTT. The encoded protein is CATNNMNTEAFF.

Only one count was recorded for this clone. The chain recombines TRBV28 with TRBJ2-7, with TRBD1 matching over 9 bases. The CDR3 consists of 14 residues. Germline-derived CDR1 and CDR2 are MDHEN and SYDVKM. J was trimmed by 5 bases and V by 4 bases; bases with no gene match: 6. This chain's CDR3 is CASSSPGQGNEQYV. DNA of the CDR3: TGTGCCAGCAGTTCCCCAGGACAGGGGAACGAGCAGTACGTC.

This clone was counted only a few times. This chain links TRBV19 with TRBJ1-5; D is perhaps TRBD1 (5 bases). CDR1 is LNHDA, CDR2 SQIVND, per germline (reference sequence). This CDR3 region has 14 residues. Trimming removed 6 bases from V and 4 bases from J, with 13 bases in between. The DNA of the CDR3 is TGTGCCAGTAGGGGGCAGGGTGAAAATCAGCCCCAGCATTTT. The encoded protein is CASRGQGENQPQHF.

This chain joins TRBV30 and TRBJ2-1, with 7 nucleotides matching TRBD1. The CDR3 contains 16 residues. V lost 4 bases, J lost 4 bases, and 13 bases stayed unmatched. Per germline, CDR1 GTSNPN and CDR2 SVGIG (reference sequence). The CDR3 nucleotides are TGTGCCTGGAAGGATAAAGTGGCAGGGGGTTACAATGAGCAGTTCTTC. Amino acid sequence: CAWKDKVAGGYNEQFF.